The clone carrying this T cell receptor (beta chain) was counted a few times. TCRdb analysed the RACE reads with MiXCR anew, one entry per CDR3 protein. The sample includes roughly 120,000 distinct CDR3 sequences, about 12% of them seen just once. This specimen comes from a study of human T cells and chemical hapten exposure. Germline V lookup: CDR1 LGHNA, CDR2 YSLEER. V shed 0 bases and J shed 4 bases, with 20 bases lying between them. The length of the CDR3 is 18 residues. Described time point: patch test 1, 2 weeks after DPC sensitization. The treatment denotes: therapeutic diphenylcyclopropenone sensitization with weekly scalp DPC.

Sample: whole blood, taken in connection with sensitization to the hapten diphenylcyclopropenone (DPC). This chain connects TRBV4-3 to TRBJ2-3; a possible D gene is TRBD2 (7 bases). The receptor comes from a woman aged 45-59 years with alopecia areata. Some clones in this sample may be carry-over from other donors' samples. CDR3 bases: TGCGCCAGCAGCCAAGAACCCAGGACGGGGGGCTGGGCAGATACGCAGTATTTT. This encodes CASSQEPRTGGWADTQYF.